Following are 18 T cell receptor beta chains from one sample sequenced in a study of OX40 agonist ivuxolimab in advanced cancers. Profiling relied on immunoSEQ multiplex PCR, and the TCRdb table lists in-frame clones only, not all of them. The repertoire has tens of thousands of clones, about four fifths of them found once; the top ten carry more than 0.8%. The sequencing here drew on CD4+ or CD8+ T cells sorted from blood, taken in a trial of the OX40 agonist ivuxolimab. The receptors originated from an adult with an advanced solid tumor such as melanoma, head and neck, liver or kidney cancer.

The chain uses TRBV4-2 and TRBJ2-1; TRBD2 matches 13 bases. The germline CDR1 and CDR2 sequences are LGHNA and YNFKEQ. CDR3 size: 16 residues. J was trimmed by 8 bases and V by 4 bases; bases with no gene match: 8. The CDR3 DNA reads TGTGCCAGCAGCCCCGAACTAGCGGGGGGGCCCGATGAGCAGTTCTTC. Translated: CASSPELAGGPDEQFF.

J is TRBJ2-3 and V is TRBV27; D unresolved. There are 15 residues in the CDR3. Germline V gene lookup returns CDR1 MNHEY and CDR2 SMNVEV (reference sequence). V was clipped by 5 bases and J by 2 bases, with 14 bases between them. The DNA of the CDR3 is TGTGCCAGCAGTCCGACACATCGAATCACAGATACGCAGTATTTT. It encodes CASSPTHRITDTQYF.

This sequence joins TRBV12-5 and TRBJ1-1, with 7 bases that match TRBD1. Germline values: CDR1 LGHNT, CDR2 FRNRAP. The CDR3 spans 16 residues. The V gene end was trimmed by 5 bases and the J gene end by 0 bases; junction bases not matched to a gene: 9. In nucleotides, the CDR3 is TGTGCTAGTGGTCGAAGACAGGGATTCATGAACACTGAAGCTTTCTTT. It encodes CASGRRQGFMNTEAFF. The whole variable domain, filled in from reference TRBV12-5 and TRBJ1-1, reads DARVTQTPRHKVTEMGQEVTMRCQPILGHNTVFWYRQTMMQGLELLAYFRNRAPLDDSGMPKDRFSAEMPDATLATLKIQPSEPRDSAVYFCASGRRQGFMNTEAFFGQGTRLTVV.

The V and J genes are TRBV7-6 and TRBJ1-2; TRBD1 might be the D (5 bases). The V gene's germline CDR1 is SGHVS and CDR2 FNYEAQ. The CDR3 spans 14 residues. With 1 base removed from V and 7 bases from J, the gap between germline ends came to 13 bases. The CDR3 DNA is TGTGCCAGCAGCTTAGATGGGGACTGGGGTGGCTACACCTTC. This codes for CASSLDGDWGGYTF.

V is TRBV9 and J is TRBJ2-4; the D is unclear. Germline CDR1 is SGDLS and CDR2 is YYNGEE. The V gene lost 4 bases and the J gene lost 1 base, with 15 bases spanning the gap. The CDR3 consists of 16 residues. In DNA, the CDR3 is TGTGCCAGCAGCACCGACGTAGATCAGGCCAAAAACATTCAGTACTTC. Amino acids: CASSTDVDQAKNIQYF.

V gene TRBV12-5 combines with J gene TRBJ1-5; D ambiguous. Germline values: CDR1 LGHNT, CDR2 FRNRAP. The CDR3 contains 14 residues. Trimming took off 5 bases at V and 2 bases at J, with 10 bases between the two ends. CDR3 sequence reads: CASGTQSGNQPQHF. CDR3 nucleotide sequence: TGTGCTAGTGGTACCCAAAGCGGCAATCAGCCCCAGCATTTT. Complete variable domain (other parts from reference TRBV12-5 and TRBJ1-5): DARVTQTPRHKVTEMGQEVTMRCQPILGHNTVFWYRQTMMQGLELLAYFRNRAPLDDSGMPKDRFSAEMPDATLATLKIQPSEPRDSAVYFCASGTQSGNQPQHFGDGTRLSIL.

Points on this clone: This specimen includes other DNA sequences encoding the same CDR3. The chain combines TRBV2 with TRBJ2-7, with 8 positions matching TRBD1. The CDR3 is 13 residues long. Germline trimming cut 6 bases from V and 5 bases from J; bases unmatched to any gene: 6. CDR1 is SNHLY, CDR2 FYNNEI, per germline. The CDR3 sequence is CASSDRGLDEQYF. The DNA of the CDR3 is TGTGCCAGCAGCGACAGGGGTCTCGACGAGCAGTACTTC.

V gene TRBV7-9 combines with J gene TRBJ2-5; TRBD1 might be the D (5 bases). CDR3 length equals 12 residues. CDR1 and CDR2 from the germline V gene are SEHNR and FQNEAQ (reference sequence). The V end lost 5 bases, the J end lost 5 bases, and 9 bases lay between the germline ends. The CDR3 region has the DNA TGTGCCAGCAGCCGACAGTCGGAGACCCAGTACTTC. It codes for CASSRQSETQYF.

The rearrangement uses TRBV7-2 and TRBJ1-5, with D tentatively TRBD1 (5 bases). The CDR3 extends over 16 amino acids. The germline gives CDR1 SGHTA, CDR2 FQGNSA. V gave up 3 bases and J gave up 4 bases, with 16 bases separating them. CDR3 bases: TGTGCCAGCAGCTTGGGGGGTATGCGGATAAATCAGCCCCAGCATTTT. It yields the protein CASSLGGMRINQPQHF.

The rearrangement uses TRBV27 and TRBJ2-3, with 7 bases fitting TRBD1. This CDR3 has 15 amino acids. V lost 1 base to trimming and J lost 3 bases; unmatched junction nucleotides: 4. The germline V gene encodes CDR1 MNHEY and CDR2 SMNVEV (reference sequence). The CDR3 DNA follows: TGTGCCAGCAGTTTATTCCGACAGGGAACAGATACGCAGTATTTT. Its translation is CASSLFRQGTDTQYF.

The J gene is TRBJ2-3, the V gene TRBV6-4; D possibly corresponds to TRBD2 (5 bases). Trimming left V 4 bases short and J 2 bases short, with 10 bases between. There are 14 residues in the CDR3. The germline CDR1 and CDR2 sequences are MRHNA and SNTAGT. CDR3 bases: TGTGCCAGCAGTGTATCGGGGAACACAGATACGCAGTATTTT. It is translated as CASSVSGNTDTQYF.

The chain's CDR3 is CASSFEQSSYNEQFF. DNA for the CDR3: TGTGCCAGCAGCTTTGAACAGAGCTCCTACAATGAGCAGTTCTTC. The chain has TRBV11-3 and TRBJ2-1; no reliable D call. CDR3 length equals 15 residues. V was cut by 3 bases and J by 0 bases, with 9 bases left in between. Per the germline V gene, CDR1 is SGHNT and CDR2 is YENEEA.

V gene TRBV5-5 combines with J gene TRBJ1-5; 9 bases align to TRBD1. Germline loops: CDR1 SGHKS, CDR2 YYEKEE (reference sequence). The CDR3 covers 17 residues. With 1 base clipped from V and 6 bases from J, the junction kept 11 bases outside the gene matches. The CDR3 region has the DNA TGTGCCAGCAGCTTGACCCCGGGACAGGGAATTGGTCAGCCCCAGCATTTT. Translation gives CASSLTPGQGIGQPQHF.

This clone turned up a few times. This sequence joins TRBV6-1 and TRBJ1-6; D is uncertain. Germline V gene lookup returns CDR1 MNHNS and CDR2 SASEGT. With 3 bases removed from V and 4 bases from J, the gap between germline ends came to 4 bases. There are 13 residues in the CDR3. CDR3 nucleotides: TGTGCCAGCAGTGATGGGTATAATTCACCCCTCCACTTT. It translates to CASSDGYNSPLHF.

J is TRBJ1-1 and V is TRBV7-6; D gene ambiguous. Trimming stripped 3 bases from V and 0 bases from J, with 20 bases between. Germline CDR1 and CDR2: SGHVS and FNYEAQ. The CDR3 is 18 amino acids. CDR3 region: CASSLVARDSHMNTEAFF. CDR3 DNA sequence: TGTGCCAGCAGCTTGGTTGCCCGGGATTCCCACATGAACACTGAAGCTTTCTTT.

This clone was observed a single time. The chain couples TRBV12-5 to TRBJ2-3; D remains ambiguous. The V end was cut by 7 bases, the J end by 10 bases, with 12 bases between. CDR1 and CDR2 (germline): LGHNT, FRNRAP. This CDR3 is 11 amino acids long. This CDR3 reads CASAEFGAQYF. The CDR3 DNA reads as TGTGCTAGTGCCGAGTTCGGTGCGCAGTATTTT.

The CDR3 loop is CASLGNRNYGYTF. The CDR3, as DNA: TGTGCCAGCTTGGGGAACAGGAACTATGGCTACACCTTC. This chain joins TRBV2 and TRBJ1-2; TRBD1 might be the D (5 bases). Trimming removed 8 bases at V and 2 bases at J, with 12 bases between. Germline lookup yields CDR1 SNHLY and CDR2 FYNNEI. The CDR3 sequence is 13 residues long.

This clone was seen once. The gene calls are TRBV9 and TRBJ2-5; the match to TRBD2 covers 8 bases. The ends lost 4 bases at V and 2 bases at J; junction bases unmatched: 7. Germline V CDR1 and CDR2: SGDLS, YYNGEE. CDR3 length: 15 amino acids. The DNA of the CDR3 is TGTGCCAGCAGCCGGCGGGGGGAAATGCAAGAGACCCAGTACTTC. As protein: CASSRRGEMQETQYF.